The sequence of this T cell receptor (beta chain) was determined in a study of preoperative IRX-2 immunotherapy in early breast cancer. Treatment in this sample: preoperative locoregional IRX-2 cytokine immunotherapy. This phase Ib study tested locoregional IRX-2 cytokine immunotherapy given before surgery. Repertoires were generated with immunoSEQ multiplex PCR, while TCRdb's copy carries only in-frame clones and drops some. The top ten clones hold 2.5% of a sample with about 32,000 clones, about four fifths of them seen once. This material consisted of lymph node tissue, taken from a patient treated with IRX-2 immunotherapy. This receptor was taken from a human donor with breast cancer.

The CDR3, as DNA: TGTGCCAGCAGTCCCTGGACTAGCGGGAGTGAGACCCAGTACTTC. This gives the protein CASSPWTSGSETQYF. The genes are TRBV28 and TRBJ2-5; 13 bases agree with TRBD2. The V gene's germline CDR1 is MDHEN and CDR2 SYDVKM. V lost 5 bases to trimming and J lost 5 bases; unmatched junction nucleotides: 5. CDR3 length: 15 amino acids.